This TCR beta chain came from a study of metastatic and nonmetastatic thyroid tumors. Original analysis: CDR3 differences across clinicopathological groups were used to build a distant-metastasis classifier for papillary thyroid cancer. TCRdb re-analyzed the PCR reads through MiXCR. TCRdb's processing, not the authors', yielded these V and J calls. The sample holds 20,000 to 25,000 clones, approximately 14% seen once. Ten or more counts support this clone. There are 15 residues in the CDR3. V was pared by 4 bases and J by 0 bases, with 5 bases of the junction left unmatched. CDR1 is SGHDN, CDR2 FVKESK, per germline. Treatment of any kind had been given to no patient before thyroid surgery.

The sequence was obtained from a female donor with papillary thyroid cancer or a benign thyroid nodule (not recorded which). Some clones in this sample may be carry-over from other donors' samples. Sequenced material: blood. The chain employs TRBV14 and TRBJ1-1; 7 bases are shared with TRBD1. The CDR3 spells CASSRRQGLNTEAFF. The CDR3 DNA sequence: TGTGCCAGCAGCCGCCGACAGGGTTTGAACACTGAAGCTTTCTTT. Drawing the rest from reference TRBV14 and TRBJ1-1, the complete variable domain is EAGVTQFPSHSVIEKGQTVTLRCDPISGHDNLYWYRRVMGKEIKFLLHFVKESKQDESGMPNNRFLAERTGGTYSTLKVQPAELEDSGVYFCASSRRQGLNTEAFFGQGTRLTVV.